The 5 T cell receptor beta chains below come from one sample, sequenced in a study of cytomegalovirus exposure and HLA in healthy donors. Produced via immunoSEQ multiplex PCR; TCRdb's table is partial and in-frame only. Of a few hundred thousand clones listed, 65% to 85% were seen once; the top ten hold over 12%. Sequencing was carried out using PBMCs. The receptors here all came from a woman aged 30 to 39 in good health and CMV-seropositive.

The chain couples TRBV7-9 to TRBJ1-3; possible D gene TRBD1, 5 bases. Trimming took 5 bases from V and 0 from J, leaving 14 bases between them. Germline CDR1 SEHNR, CDR2 FQNEAQ (reference sequence). The CDR3 spans 16 residues. CDR3 residues: CASSPDSLFSGNTIYF. The CDR3 DNA is TGTGCCAGCAGCCCCGACAGTTTATTCTCTGGAAACACCATATATTTT.

CDR3 bases: TGCGCCAGCAGCTTGGAAGGAGGAAGAGTGAACACTGAAGCTTTCTTT. It translates to CASSLEGGRVNTEAFF. The gene calls are TRBV5-1 and TRBJ1-1; D remains unclear. The CDR3 is 16 amino acids. V gave up 0 bases and J gave up 0 bases, with 12 bases separating them. Germline CDR1 and CDR2: SGHRS and YFSETQ.

This rearrangement joins TRBV30 to TRBJ1-1; D is unclear. The CDR3 covers 11 residues. The germline V and J ends were trimmed by 3 bases and 3 bases, with 5 bases remaining between them. Per the germline V gene, CDR1 is GTSNPN and CDR2 is SVGIG (reference sequence). CDR3 loop: CAWRQDTEAFF. The DNA for the CDR3 is TGTGCCTGGAGACAAGACACTGAAGCTTTCTTT.

This chain uses TRBV2 with TRBJ2-7; the match to TRBD1 covers 8 bases. CDR3 length: 12 residues. Germline CDR1 SNHLY, CDR2 FYNNEI. V was clipped by 7 bases and J by 4 bases; unmatched bases: 3. The DNA of the CDR3 is TGTGCCAGCAAGGGACAGGAATACGAGCAGTACTTC. Its protein is CASKGQEYEQYF.

CDR3 residues: CASSLFTSTYNEQFF. The CDR3 DNA is TGTGCCAGCAGCTTGTTCACGAGTACCTACAATGAGCAGTTCTTC. The gene calls are TRBV5-6 and TRBJ2-1; D gene unclear. The length of the CDR3 is 15 residues. Germline V lookup: CDR1 SGHDT, CDR2 YYEEEE. V was cut by 1 base and J by 2 bases, with 10 bases left in between.